The 26 T cell receptor beta chains presented below share a single source sample, sequenced in a study of beta chain features in type 1 diabetes. Study-wide results and caveats: TCRB CDR3 length was moderately but significantly reduced in all four CD4+ subsets of Type 1 diabetes patients.

Every isolated RNA sample was fully reverse transcribed, so sequencing captured expressed TCRB transcripts. The data were produced by immunoSEQ multiplex PCR, yet TCRdb's version contains in-frame clones alone and is incomplete. The sample lists about 660,000 clones, over 12% occurring once. These TCRs are of unknown antigen specificity. Material for sequencing was naive CD4+ T cells from blood. The receptors shown here come from a man younger than 35 with type 1 diabetes.

This clone has just a few counts. This chain links TRBV7-9 with TRBJ2-6; no clear D. This CDR3 has 16 amino acids. V lost 0 bases and J lost 0, with 6 bases in between. Per the germline V gene, CDR1 is SEHNR and CDR2 is FQNEAQ (reference sequence). The CDR3, as DNA: TGTGCCAGCAGCTTAGCGCCTAGCTCTGGGGCCAACGTCCTGACTTTC. This translates into CASSLAPSSGANVLTF.

V and J are TRBV5-4 and TRBJ2-1; 7 bases map to TRBD1. This CDR3 is 14 amino acids long. V gave up 0 bases and J gave up 5 bases; unmatched junction bases: 2. Germline lookup yields CDR1 SGHNT and CDR2 YYREEE (reference sequence). CDR3: CASSLVQGDNEQFF. As DNA, the CDR3 is TGTGCCAGCAGCTTGGTTCAGGGGGACAATGAGCAGTTCTTC. Drawing the rest from reference TRBV5-4 and TRBJ2-1, the complete variable domain is ETGVTQSPTHLIKTRGQQVTLRCSSQSGHNTVSWYQQALGQGPQFIFQYYREEENGRGNFPPRFSGLQFPNYSSELNVNALELDDSALYLCASSLVQGDNEQFFGPGTRLTVL.

This sequence joins TRBV28 and TRBJ1-5; 9 bases are a match to TRBD1. Per germline, CDR1 MDHEN and CDR2 SYDVKM. The CDR3 covers 17 residues. V was pared by 3 bases and J by 4 bases, with 10 bases of the junction left unmatched. The CDR3 DNA reads as TGTGCCAGCAGTTTGGGGACAGGGACGGTAGGGAATCAGCCCCAGCATTTT. Residues: CASSLGTGTVGNQPQHF.

The chain has TRBV4-1 and TRBJ2-7; D possibly corresponds to TRBD1 (6 bases). This CDR3 comprises 13 residues. With 1 base removed from V and 6 bases from J, the gap between germline ends came to 10 bases. CDR1 MGHRA and CDR2 YSYEKL come from the germline V gene. CDR3: CASSQGTDSEQYF. The CDR3 DNA follows: TGCGCCAGCAGCCAAGGGACAGACTCCGAGCAGTACTTC.

Comment on this clone: The same CDR3 arises from other DNA sequences in this sample as well. This chain connects TRBV7-2 to TRBJ2-7, with D possibly matching TRBD2 (6 bases). The V end was cut by 5 bases, the J end by 3 bases, with 8 bases between. The germline V gene encodes CDR1 SGHTA and CDR2 FQGNSA. The CDR3 has 12 residues. Here the CDR3 DNA reads TGTGCCAGCAGCCCCGGGAGCTACGAGCAGTACTTC. Its translation is CASSPGSYEQYF. Based on the CDR3 plus reference TRBV7-2 and TRBJ2-7, the full variable domain is GAGVSQSPSNKVTEKGKDVELRCDPISGHTALYWYRQSLGQGLEFLIYFQGNSAPDKSGLPSDRFSAERTGGSVSTLTIQRTQQEDSAVYLCASSPGSYEQYFGPGTRLTVT.

This chain joins TRBV5-4 and TRBJ2-2; tentatively, D is TRBD2 (5 bases). The length of the CDR3 is 14 residues. Germline loops: CDR1 SGHNT, CDR2 YYREEE (reference sequence). Trimming stripped 4 bases from V and 7 bases from J, with 14 bases between. The DNA for the CDR3 is TGTGCCAGCAGCCCGGCGGGCCGTGGCGGGGAGCTGTTTTTT. Translated, it gives CASSPAGRGGELFF.

The table lists this clone with a few counts. The CDR3 is CASSQVRDSASTF. For the CDR3, the DNA is TGTGCCAGCAGCCAAGTCCGGGACTCTGCGAGTACCTTC. This sequence joins TRBV14 and TRBJ1-2; maybe TRBD1 (5 bases). The germline V and J ends were trimmed by 1 base and 14 bases, with 17 bases remaining between them. The CDR3 sequence is 13 residues long. Germline-derived CDR1 and CDR2 are SGHDN and FVKESK.

This clone was counted only a few times. The rearrangement links TRBV19 to TRBJ2-3, with 7 bases lining up with TRBD1. V lost 5 bases, J lost 4 bases, and 9 bases stayed unmatched. Germline CDR1 reads LNHDA; CDR2 reads SQIVND (reference sequence). CDR3 size: 15 residues. The CDR3 DNA sequence: TGTGCCAGTAGTCCCTCTGGACAGGTGGCAGATACGCAGTATTTT. It codes for CASSPSGQVADTQYF.

As to this clone: This CDR3 is also generated by other DNA sequences in the sample. This sequence joins TRBV29-1 and TRBJ2-5; the D gene could be TRBD1 or TRBD2 (5 bases each). Germline CDR1 and CDR2: SQVTM and ANQGSEA. The CDR3 loop spans 12 amino acids. The ends were cut back, 6 bases at V and 1 base at J, with 9 bases in the middle. The CDR3 loop is CSVRDGQETQYF. The CDR3, as DNA: TGCAGCGTCCGGGACGGCCAAGAGACCCAGTACTTC. Full variable domain (outside the CDR3, taken from reference TRBV29-1 and TRBJ2-5): SAVISQKPSRDICQRGTSLTIQCQVDSQVTMMFWYRQQPGQSLTLIATANQGSEATYESGFVIDKFPISRPNLTFSTLTVSNMSPEDSSIYLCSVRDGQETQYFGPGTRLLVL.

The CDR3, as DNA: TGTGCCAGCAGCCCTGACAGGGGACGCACAGATACGCAGTATTTT. This codes for CASSPDRGRTDTQYF. The chain joins TRBV7-2 to TRBJ2-3, with 8 bases aligning to TRBD1. The V and J ends lost 5 bases and 1 base, in that order; junction bases with no gene match: 5. The CDR3 covers 15 residues. Germline CDR1 reads SGHTA; CDR2 reads FQGNSA.

The J gene is TRBJ2-5, the V gene TRBV30; 9 nucleotides agree with TRBD1. The end of the DNA is better explained by TRBJ2-7, so the J call may be wrong. The germline CDR1 and CDR2 sequences are GTSNPN and SVGIG (reference sequence). The CDR3 is made up of 14 amino acids. In nucleotides, the CDR3 is TGTGCCTGGAGTGTTGGGGGACAGGGTTACGAGCAGTACTTC. Its protein is CAWSVGGQGYEQYF.

This clone was counted a few times. The chain is built from TRBV6-1 and TRBJ2-5; D might be TRBD1 (5 bases). The germline V and J ends were trimmed by 7 bases and 5 bases, with 17 bases remaining between them. Per the germline V gene, CDR1 is MNHNS and CDR2 is SASEGT. CDR3 length: 14 residues. The CDR3 loop is CASTLSGYRETQYF. The CDR3 nucleotides are TGTGCCAGCACTCTGTCAGGGTATAGGGAGACCCAGTACTTC.

In its sample, this clone was seen a few times. V is TRBV6-5 and J is TRBJ1-1; no firm D call. Germline V gene data show CDR1 as MNHEY and CDR2 as SVGAGI. The CDR3 covers 14 residues. The ends were cut back, 6 bases at V and 1 base at J, with 12 bases in the middle. The DNA for the CDR3 is TGTGCCAGCAGCCGACGGATGGGGAACACTGAAGCTTTCTTT. The encoded protein is CASSRRMGNTEAFF.

This sequence joins TRBV28 and TRBJ1-2; D is undetermined. With 5 bases removed from V and 2 bases from J, the gap between germline ends came to 6 bases. This CDR3 is 12 amino acids long. In germline, CDR1 is MDHEN, CDR2 SYDVKM. As DNA, the CDR3 is TGTGCCAGCAGTAGTCCGAACTATGGCTACACCTTC. This encodes CASSSPNYGYTF.

This clone has a handful of counts. The chain is built from TRBV30 and TRBJ1-4; 7 bases map to TRBD1. The V and J ends lost 4 bases and 3 bases, in that order; junction bases with no gene match: 5. The V gene's germline CDR1 is GTSNPN and CDR2 SVGIG (reference sequence). This CDR3 region has 14 residues. The CDR3 is CAWTTGTANEKLFF. CDR3 DNA sequence: TGTGCCTGGACCACCGGGACAGCTAATGAAAAACTGTTTTTT.

The V gene is TRBV11-2, the J gene TRBJ1-2; no definite D call. Germline loops: CDR1 SGHAT, CDR2 FQNNGV. This CDR3 has 14 amino acids. Trimming left V 5 bases short and J 0 bases short, with 10 bases between. The CDR3 spells CASSPRKANYGYTF. DNA for the CDR3: TGTGCCAGCAGCCCGCGAAAGGCTAACTATGGCTACACCTTC.

V and J are TRBV9 and TRBJ2-7; unclear D gene. V dropped 0 bases and J dropped 1 base, with 11 bases sitting between them. The CDR3 is 15 residues long. CDR1 and CDR2 (germline): SGDLS, YYNGEE. The CDR3, as DNA: TGTGCCAGCAGCGTAGATTTAGAGTCGTCCTACGAGCAGTACTTC. This codes for CASSVDLESSYEQYF.

This clone was seen only a few times. Other DNA sequences from this sample encode an identical CDR3 as well. This chain joins TRBV19 and TRBJ1-5; 7 bases align to TRBD1. V gave up 5 bases and J gave up 2 bases; unmatched junction bases: 0. This CDR3 has 13 amino acids. CDR1 is LNHDA and CDR2 is SQIVND in the germline V gene (reference sequence). CDR3 in amino acids: CASSGTGNQPQHF. The CDR3 DNA follows: TGTGCCAGTAGTGGGACAGGCAATCAGCCCCAGCATTTT.

Regarding this clone: The identical CDR3 is also encoded by other nucleotide sequences in the sample. The chain couples TRBV30 to TRBJ1-5; D remains unclear. Per the germline V gene, CDR1 is GTSNPN and CDR2 is SVGIG (reference sequence). V lost 5 bases and J 6 bases, leaving 11 bases between the germline ends. The CDR3 runs 12 residues. CDR3 region: CAWGRRGQPQHF. In nucleotides, the CDR3 is TGTGCCTGGGGGCGCCGAGGTCAGCCCCAGCATTTT.

This clone was detected a few times. V usage is TRBV30 and J usage is TRBJ2-5; 12 positions agree with TRBD2. The CDR3 is 14 residues long. The ends lost 5 bases at V and 1 base at J; junction bases unmatched: 2. The germline V gene encodes CDR1 GTSNPN and CDR2 SVGIG (reference sequence). DNA of the CDR3: TGTGCCTGGCGACTAGCGGGGGCCCAAGAGACCCAGTACTTC. Amino acids: CAWRLAGAQETQYF.

This clone was seen more than once but under ten times. V gene TRBV29-1 combines with J gene TRBJ2-1, with TRBD2 matching 9 bases. CDR1 SQVTM and CDR2 ANQGSEA come from the germline V gene. This CDR3 region has 15 residues. The V gene end was trimmed by 3 bases and the J gene end by 5 bases; junction bases not matched to a gene: 8. CDR3 DNA: TGCAGCGTTGAGCGTGGACTAGCGCTGAACAATGAGCAGTTCTTC. Encoded protein: CSVERGLALNNEQFF.

This rearrangement joins TRBV2 to TRBJ1-2, with D hard to call. The CDR3 sequence is 12 residues long. V dropped 2 bases and J dropped 7 bases, with 8 bases sitting between them. Looked up from germline, CDR1 is SNHLY and CDR2 is FYNNEI. CDR3 coding DNA: TGTGCCAGCAGTGAACGGTTCATTGGCTACACCTTC. Translation: CASSERFIGYTF.

This clone showed up just a few times. The chain carries TRBV7-2 and TRBJ2-1, with TRBD2 identical over 9 bases. The CDR3 length is 15 residues. Germline V gene lookup returns CDR1 SGHTA and CDR2 FQGNSA. V was clipped by 5 bases and J by 2 bases; unmatched bases: 4. This CDR3 is CASSMLAGPYNEQFF. Written as DNA, the CDR3 is TGTGCCAGCAGCATGCTAGCGGGGCCCTACAATGAGCAGTTCTTC.

This clone was counted a few times. This rearrangement joins TRBV14 to TRBJ2-1; D not certain. The CDR3 totals 16 residues. Germline CDR1 SGHDN, CDR2 FVKESK. The V end was cut by 2 bases, the J end by 2 bases, with 13 bases between. CDR3 region: CASSQLPGYPYNEQFF. The DNA for the CDR3 is TGTGCCAGCAGCCAACTGCCTGGGTACCCCTACAATGAGCAGTTCTTC.

V usage is TRBV6-1 and J usage is TRBJ2-3, with D possibly matching TRBD2 (6 bases). Trimming stripped 10 bases from V and 0 bases from J, with 17 bases between. This CDR3 has 15 residues. Germline CDR1 reads MNHNS; CDR2 reads SASEGT. The chain's CDR3 is CATSLEGLSTDTQYF. CDR3 coding DNA: TGTGCCACCTCCTTGGAGGGACTTAGCACAGATACGCAGTATTTT.

There are a few counts of this clone. The chain has TRBV2 and TRBJ2-3; D might be TRBD2 (5 bases). There are 11 residues in the CDR3. Trimming removed 4 bases from V and 6 bases from J, with 5 bases in between. Germline CDR1 is SNHLY and CDR2 is FYNNEI. CDR3: CASSGGDTQYF. In DNA, the CDR3 is TGTGCCAGCAGTGGAGGGGATACGCAGTATTTT. Supplemented by reference TRBV2 and TRBJ2-3, the full variable domain reads EPEVTQTPSHQVTQMGQEVILRCVPISNHLYFYWYRQILGQKVEFLVSFYNNEISEKSEIFDDQFSVERPDGSNFTLKIRSTKLEDSAMYFCASSGGDTQYFGPGTRLTVL.